This TCR beta chain was captured in a study of response to subunit inactivated influenza vaccine. Whole-study findings and limits: Each seasonal flu vaccination may recruit only limited new T cells, authors suggested.

TCRdb analysed the RT-PCR reads with MiXCR anew, one entry per CDR3 protein. This sample has under 800,000 distinct CDR3 sequences, with 14% found just once. The germline gives CDR1 SGHRS, CDR2 YFSETQ. CDR3 length: 14 residues. With 5 bases clipped from V and 0 bases from J, the junction kept 4 bases outside the gene matches. This clonotype was observed a few times. Its antigen is not identified. The sample here was PBMCs from blood, taken around 14 days before vaccination. The receptor comes from a man aged 45-60 years who received an inactivated influenza vaccine. V is TRBV5-1 and J is TRBJ1-1; 7 bases map to TRBD1. The CDR3 region has the DNA TGCGCCAGCAGGGGAGGGGGCTTGAACACTGAAGCTTTCTTT. Protein: CASRGGGLNTEAFF.